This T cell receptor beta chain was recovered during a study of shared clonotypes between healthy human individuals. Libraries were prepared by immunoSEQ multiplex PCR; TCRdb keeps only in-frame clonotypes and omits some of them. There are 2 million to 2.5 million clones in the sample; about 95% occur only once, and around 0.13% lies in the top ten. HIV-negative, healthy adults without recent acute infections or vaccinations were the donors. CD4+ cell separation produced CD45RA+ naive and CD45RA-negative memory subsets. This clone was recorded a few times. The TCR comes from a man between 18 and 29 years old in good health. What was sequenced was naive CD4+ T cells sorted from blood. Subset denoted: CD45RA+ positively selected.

In nucleotides, the CDR3 is TGTGCCAGTACCGAGGGCCTTTACACCGGGGAGCTGTTTTTT. The encoded protein is CASTEGLYTGELFF. This chain links TRBV19 with TRBJ2-2, with D possibly TRBD2 on 5 matching bases. The CDR3 totals 14 residues. Germline V CDR1 and CDR2: LNHDA, SQIVND (reference sequence). Trimming removed 7 bases from V and 3 bases from J, with 12 bases in between.